These T cell receptor beta chains were read from a single sample in a study of cytomegalovirus exposure and HLA in healthy donors. The protocol was immunoSEQ multiplex PCR, while the TCRdb copy is restricted to in-frame clones and leaves out a portion. The sample has around 99,000 clones; 70% to 80% are singletons. Sequenced material: PBMCs. These receptor sequences come from a man between 18 and 29 years old in good health and CMV-seronegative. The CDR3 runs from the conserved cysteine through the conserved F or W. The D gene is left open where the match is weak. Size is omitted from some rows. Given values are once, few, many or a class for expanded clones.

length	size	V	D	J	CDR3	DNA
13	-	TRBV5-1	-	TRBJ1-5	CASSFEGNQPQHF	TGCGCCAGCAGCTTTGAGGGAAATCAGCCCCAGCATTTT
16	-	TRBV4-3	TRBD1	TRBJ1-6	CASSQSAGTGAPPLHF	TGCGCCAGCAGCCAAAGCGCCGGGACAGGGGCCCCACCCCTCCACTTT
14	-	TRBV5-1	TRBD1	TRBJ2-5	CASSSNRDRGTQYF	TGCGCCAGCAGCTCAAACCGGGACAGAGGGACCCAGTACTTC
15	-	TRBV18	-	TRBJ1-5	CASSHGPFRPQPQHF	TGTGCCAGCTCCCATGGGCCCTTTCGGCCCCAGCCCCAGCATTTT
17	-	TRBV6-1	-	TRBJ1-4	CASSEEAGFVTNEKLFF	TGTGCCAGCAGTGAAGAAGCGGGCTTTGTAACTAATGAAAAACTGTTTTTT
14	few	TRBV5-6	-	TRBJ1-5	CASSLGTADQPQHF	TGTGCCAGCAGCTTGGGCACAGCGGACCAGCCCCAGCATTTT
18	-	TRBV7-6	TRBD1	TRBJ2-5	CASSAGTGGFAPQETQYF	TGTGCCAGCAGCGCCGGGACAGGGGGTTTTGCCCCGCAAGAGACCCAGTACTTC
14	-	TRBV5-1	-	TRBJ1-2	CASTRTAPGNGYTF	TGCGCCAGCACACGGACAGCTCCTGGGAATGGCTACACCTTC
11	-	TRBV29-1	-	TRBJ2-5	CSVELGETQYF	TGCAGCGTTGAACTAGGCGAGACCCAGTACTTC
17	-	TRBV7-8	-	TRBJ1-6	CASSLERGGSYNSPLHF	TGTGCCAGCAGCTTAGAACGGGGGGGCTCCTATAATTCACCCCTCCACTTT
13	-	TRBV5-4	-	TRBJ1-1	CASSLGGGTEAFF	TGTGCCAGCAGCTTGGGGGGGGGCACTGAAGCTTTCTTT
18	-	TRBV28	TRBD1	TRBJ1-6	CASSLVVGQGFNNSPLHF	TGTGCCAGCAGTTTAGTTGTGGGACAGGGTTTCAATAATTCACCCCTCCACTTT
18	-	TRBV5-7	-	TRBJ1-5	CASSFFGWRGTGGQPQHF	TGTGCCAGCAGCTTTTTCGGTTGGAGAGGGACGGGAGGACAGCCCCAGCATTTT
14	-	TRBV10-1	-	TRBJ1-2	CASSDPPLRYGYTF	TGCGCCAGCAGTGATCCGCCCTTGCGCTATGGCTACACCTTC
13	-	TRBV4-3	-	TRBJ1-2	CASSPMAGDGYTF	TGCGCCAGCAGCCCAATGGCGGGGGATGGCTACACCTTC
15	-	TRBV2	TRBD1	TRBJ2-1	CASKRDRGERNEQFF	TGTGCCAGCAAGAGAGACAGGGGGGAACGTAATGAGCAGTTCTTC
15	-	TRBV27	TRBD1	TRBJ1-6	CASSLEGTGNSPLHF	TGTGCCAGCAGTTTAGAAGGGACAGGTAATTCACCCCTCCACTTT
16	-	TRBV5-1	TRBD1	TRBJ1-1	CASSKNDRAGVTEAFF	TGCGCCAGCAGCAAAAACGACAGGGCTGGGGTCACTGAAGCTTTCTTT
15	few	TRBV4-2	TRBD2	TRBJ2-7	CASSQEGGGSYEQYF	TGTGCCAGCAGCCAAGAGGGCGGGGGCTCCTACGAGCAGTACTTC
13	-	TRBV6-5	TRBD2	TRBJ2-3	CASSYGAGGTQYF	TGTGCCAGCAGTTACGGAGCGGGGGGTACGCAGTATTTT
15	-	TRBV9	TRBD2	TRBJ2-7	CASSVGSGGSYEQYF	TGTGCCAGCAGCGTAGGTAGCGGGGGGTCCTACGAGCAGTACTTC
15	-	TRBV11-2	-	TRBJ2-7	CASKPAALNPYEQYF	TGTGCCAGCAAGCCGGCGGCTCTAAACCCCTACGAGCAGTACTTC
14	-	TRBV6-5	-	TRBJ2-1	CASSYSLLKYEQFF	TGTGCCAGCAGTTACTCCCTACTGAAGTATGAGCAGTTCTTC
15	-	TRBV7-2	TRBD1	TRBJ2-7	CASSLHGTGSYEQYF	TGTGCCAGCAGCTTACACGGGACAGGATCCTACGAGCAGTACTTC
15	-	TRBV12-5	-	TRBJ2-3	CASGLAPGNTDTQYF	TGTGCTAGTGGTTTGGCTCCGGGAAACACAGATACGCAGTATTTT
15	-	TRBV2	TRBD1	TRBJ2-3	CASSRDRGLTDTQYF	TGTGCCAGCAGCAGGGACAGGGGATTGACAGATACGCAGTATTTT
12	-	TRBV27	-	TRBJ2-1	CASSKTGVEQFF	TGTGCCAGCAGTAAGACCGGGGTTGAGCAGTTCTTC
16	many	TRBV7-9	TRBD1	TRBJ1-1	CASSPDTTGGPTEAFF	TGTGCCAGCAGCCCCGACACCACAGGGGGTCCCACTGAAGCTTTCTTT
14	-	TRBV7-3	TRBD1	TRBJ1-1	CASSLQGTNTEAFF	TGTGCCAGCAGCCTACAGGGGACGAACACTGAAGCTTTCTTT
16	-	TRBV5-1	TRBD2	TRBJ2-2	CASSHLSGEGTGELFF	TGCGCCAGCAGCCACCTCTCCGGGGAGGGCACCGGGGAGCTGTTTTTT
15	-	TRBV6-5	TRBD2	TRBJ2-5	CASSRTGTRSETQYF	TGTGCCAGCAGTAGAACCGGGACTAGGTCCGAGACCCAGTACTTC
16	-	TRBV18	-	TRBJ2-3	CASSPKSAGNTDTQYF	TGTGCCAGCTCACCCAAGTCAGCCGGGAACACAGATACGCAGTATTTT
15	-	TRBV7-8	-	TRBJ2-5	CASSLSGATQETQYF	TGTGCCAGCAGCTTAAGTGGGGCGACTCAAGAGACCCAGTACTTC
15	-	TRBV5-1	-	TRBJ2-3	CASSLGLASTDTQYF	TGCGCCAGCAGCTTGGGCCTAGCGAGCACAGATACGCAGTATTTT
13	-	TRBV7-2	-	TRBJ2-7	CASSVLAKYEQYF	TGTGCCAGCAGCGTTTTAGCCAAATACGAGCAGTACTTC
16	-	TRBV4-3	-	TRBJ2-1	CASSQTGGAEYNEQFF	TGCGCCAGCAGCCAAACGGGCGGGGCGGAATACAATGAGCAGTTCTTC
17	few	TRBV27	TRBD2	TRBJ2-7	CASSSLAASGGSYEQYF	TGTGCCAGCAGTTCCCTCGCGGCTAGCGGGGGTTCCTACGAGCAGTACTTC
15	few	TRBV4-3	-	TRBJ2-3	CASSQGIGGADTQYF	TGCGCCAGCAGCCAAGGGATCGGCGGGGCAGATACGCAGTATTTT
13	-	TRBV19	-	TRBJ2-7	CASSINRDYEQYF	TGTGCCAGTAGTATTAACCGGGACTACGAGCAGTACTTC
12	-	TRBV5-4	-	TRBJ2-7	CASSADSYEQYF	TGTGCCAGCAGCGCGGACAGCTACGAGCAGTACTTC
14	-	TRBV9	-	TRBJ2-7	CASSVTGRSYEQYF	TGTGCCAGCAGCGTTACGGGTCGTTCCTACGAGCAGTACTTC
18	once	TRBV7-9	TRBD1	TRBJ1-1	CASSLGVGQTLRDTEAFF	TGTGCCAGCAGCTTAGGTGTGGGACAGACATTGAGGGACACTGAAGCTTTCTTT
17	-	TRBV7-3	-	TRBJ2-1	CASSLLGGRGRNNEQFF	TGTGCCAGCAGCTTACTCGGGGGCAGGGGGAGAAACAATGAGCAGTTCTTC
15	-	TRBV6-1	-	TRBJ1-2	CASSEIGRRDYGYTF	TGTGCCAGCAGTGAAATTGGGCGGCGGGACTATGGCTACACCTTC
14	-	TRBV19	TRBD1	TRBJ1-1	CASSLRQGDTEAFF	TGTGCCAGTAGTCTTCGACAGGGTGACACTGAAGCTTTCTTT
15	-	TRBV6-1	-	TRBJ1-3	CASSDVGPPRDTIYF	TGTGCCAGCAGCGATGTAGGGCCTCCCAGGGACACCATATATTTT
16	-	TRBV5-1	-	TRBJ1-4	CASSLGGGTTNEKLFF	TGCGCCAGCAGCTTGGGAGGCGGGACAACTAATGAAAAACTGTTTTTT
13	-	TRBV5-1	-	TRBJ1-1	CASSMDRNTEAFF	TGCGCCAGCAGCATGGACAGGAACACTGAAGCTTTCTTT
16	once	TRBV7-3	TRBD2	TRBJ2-2	CASSLVAGVSTGELFF	TGTGCCAGCAGCTTAGTAGCGGGGGTTTCCACCGGGGAGCTGTTTTTT
10	-	TRBV29-1	-	TRBJ2-1	CSVGDSEQFF	TGCAGCGTTGGAGACAGTGAGCAGTTCTTC
16	-	TRBV18	-	TRBJ1-1	CASSPLDRTLGTEAFF	TGTGCCAGCTCACCACTGGACCGGACACTGGGGACTGAAGCTTTCTTT
17	-	TRBV7-2	TRBD2	TRBJ2-1	CASSSLQLAGGHNEQFF	TGTGCCAGCAGCTCCCTCCAACTAGCGGGGGGGCACAATGAGCAGTTCTTC